The 10 T cell receptor beta chains presented below share a single source sample, sequenced in a study of CD8+CD57+ T cells in acquired aplastic anemia. Previously, flow cytometry had revealed CD8+CD57+ cell expansion in the patients chosen for sequencing. Investigators profiled TCR beta VDJ and CDR3 from genomic DNA template. A single record per CDR3 protein comes from TCRdb applying MiXCR to the reads. The sample includes under 200,000 distinct CDR3 sequences, around half of them seen just once. What was sequenced was sorted CD4+, CD8+, or CD8+CD57+ T cells (not recorded which) from PBMCs. These receptors were collected from a human donor with aplastic anemia.

CDR3 amino acids: CASSLSGGTVMNTEAFF. In DNA form, the CDR3 reads TGTGCCAGCAGTTTATCGGGTGGGACCGTCATGAACACTGAAGCTTTCTTT. The chain is built from TRBV27 and TRBJ1-1, with TRBD1 as a possible D gene (5 bases). This CDR3 is 17 amino acids long. Trimming removed 0 bases at V and 0 bases at J, with 14 bases between. Germline values: CDR1 MNHEY, CDR2 SMNVEV (reference sequence).

The genes are TRBV10-3 and TRBJ1-5, with no clear D. V gave up 0 bases and J gave up 5 bases, with 8 bases separating them. Germline lookup yields CDR1 ENHRY and CDR2 SYGVKD. CDR3 length: 14 amino acids. In nucleotides, the CDR3 is TGTGCCATCAGTGAGTCGGACGGGGATCAGCCCCAGCATTTT. Translating gives CAISESDGDQPQHF.

A word on this clonotype: Given a much more abundant clone one base away, this may be a read error. V gene TRBV19 combines with J gene TRBJ1-1, with 9 bases that match TRBD1. Unmatched junction bases numbered 11, after V lost 4 bases and J lost 2 bases. CDR3 length equals 17 residues. Germline V gene lookup returns CDR1 LNHDA and CDR2 SQIVND (reference sequence). The chain's CDR3 is CASSTGTGRSKNTEAFF. The CDR3 DNA follows: TGTGCCAGTAGTACCGGGACAGGGAGAAGTAAAAACACTGAAGCTTTCTTT.

This clonotype was detected ten times or more. The chain has TRBV19 and TRBJ2-5; 7 bases match TRBD1. This CDR3 has 13 amino acids. V trimming: 6 bases; J trimming: 2 bases; junction bases outside the gene matches: 3. Germline CDR1 is LNHDA and CDR2 is SQIVND (reference sequence). In DNA, the CDR3 is TGTGCCAGTAGATTGACAGGGCAAGAGACCCAGTACTTC. It codes for CASRLTGQETQYF.

The chain is built from TRBV6-1 and TRBJ1-4; D is ambiguous. There are 15 residues in the CDR3. V lost 7 bases to trimming and J lost 0 bases, with 12 bases between them. Germline V gene sequence: CDR1 MNHNS, CDR2 SASEGT. The CDR3 DNA reads TGTGCCAGCACCCCTGGACCGGCAACTAATGAAAAACTGTTTTTT. Its protein is CASTPGPATNEKLFF.

The chain combines TRBV29-1 with TRBJ2-3, with D possibly TRBD2 on 6 matching bases. This CDR3 region has 15 residues. Looked up from germline, CDR1 is SQVTM and CDR2 is ANQGSEA. V lost 4 bases to trimming and J lost 0 bases, with 14 bases between them. CDR3 in amino acids: CSVALWRDSTDTQYF. The CDR3 coding sequence is TGCAGCGTTGCGCTTTGGCGGGATAGCACAGATACGCAGTATTTT.

The V and J genes are TRBV10-3 and TRBJ1-2; D perhaps matches TRBD1 (5 bases). Germline CDR1 is ENHRY and CDR2 is SYGVKD. Trimming removed 3 bases from V and 2 bases from J, with 7 bases in between. The CDR3 length is 13 residues. CDR3 protein: CAISEDRNYGYTF. CDR3 DNA: TGTGCCATCAGTGAAGACAGAAACTATGGCTACACCTTC.

This rearrangement joins TRBV14 to TRBJ1-1; D is unresolved. The CDR3 has 12 residues. Trimming took off 2 bases at V and 6 bases at J, with 7 bases between the two ends. The germline V gene encodes CDR1 SGHDN and CDR2 FVKESK. The CDR3, as DNA: TGTGCCAGCAGCCAAAGTAAGGCTGAAGCTTTCTTT. It translates to CASSQSKAEAFF.

This clonotype came up many times. This sequence joins TRBV20-1 and TRBJ1-5; 7 bases match TRBD1. V shed 5 bases, J shed 4 bases, and the junction held 11 bases outside the gene matches. The CDR3 spans 15 residues. The germline V gene has CDR1 DFQATT and CDR2 SNEGSKA (reference sequence). The CDR3: CSAPRDRGLNQPQHF. The CDR3 DNA sequence: TGCAGTGCTCCCCGGGACAGAGGCCTAAATCAGCCCCAGCATTTT.

The sample holds many counts of this clonotype. The J gene is TRBJ2-1, the V gene TRBV5-1; 11 bases agree with TRBD2. The germline V gene encodes CDR1 SGHRS and CDR2 YFSETQ. CDR3 size: 16 residues. V gave up 4 bases and J gave up 4 bases; unmatched junction bases: 7. CDR3 in DNA: TGCGCCAGCAGCGTCTTAGCGGGAGGGGGATACAATGAGCAGTTCTTC. It specifies CASSVLAGGGYNEQFF. Variable domain in full (rest from reference TRBV5-1 and TRBJ2-1): KAGVTQTPRYLIKTRGQQVTLSCSPISGHRSVSWYQQTPGQGLQFLFEYFSETQRNKGNFPGRFSGRQFSNSRSEMNVSTLELGDSALYLCASSVLAGGGYNEQFFGPGTRLTVL.